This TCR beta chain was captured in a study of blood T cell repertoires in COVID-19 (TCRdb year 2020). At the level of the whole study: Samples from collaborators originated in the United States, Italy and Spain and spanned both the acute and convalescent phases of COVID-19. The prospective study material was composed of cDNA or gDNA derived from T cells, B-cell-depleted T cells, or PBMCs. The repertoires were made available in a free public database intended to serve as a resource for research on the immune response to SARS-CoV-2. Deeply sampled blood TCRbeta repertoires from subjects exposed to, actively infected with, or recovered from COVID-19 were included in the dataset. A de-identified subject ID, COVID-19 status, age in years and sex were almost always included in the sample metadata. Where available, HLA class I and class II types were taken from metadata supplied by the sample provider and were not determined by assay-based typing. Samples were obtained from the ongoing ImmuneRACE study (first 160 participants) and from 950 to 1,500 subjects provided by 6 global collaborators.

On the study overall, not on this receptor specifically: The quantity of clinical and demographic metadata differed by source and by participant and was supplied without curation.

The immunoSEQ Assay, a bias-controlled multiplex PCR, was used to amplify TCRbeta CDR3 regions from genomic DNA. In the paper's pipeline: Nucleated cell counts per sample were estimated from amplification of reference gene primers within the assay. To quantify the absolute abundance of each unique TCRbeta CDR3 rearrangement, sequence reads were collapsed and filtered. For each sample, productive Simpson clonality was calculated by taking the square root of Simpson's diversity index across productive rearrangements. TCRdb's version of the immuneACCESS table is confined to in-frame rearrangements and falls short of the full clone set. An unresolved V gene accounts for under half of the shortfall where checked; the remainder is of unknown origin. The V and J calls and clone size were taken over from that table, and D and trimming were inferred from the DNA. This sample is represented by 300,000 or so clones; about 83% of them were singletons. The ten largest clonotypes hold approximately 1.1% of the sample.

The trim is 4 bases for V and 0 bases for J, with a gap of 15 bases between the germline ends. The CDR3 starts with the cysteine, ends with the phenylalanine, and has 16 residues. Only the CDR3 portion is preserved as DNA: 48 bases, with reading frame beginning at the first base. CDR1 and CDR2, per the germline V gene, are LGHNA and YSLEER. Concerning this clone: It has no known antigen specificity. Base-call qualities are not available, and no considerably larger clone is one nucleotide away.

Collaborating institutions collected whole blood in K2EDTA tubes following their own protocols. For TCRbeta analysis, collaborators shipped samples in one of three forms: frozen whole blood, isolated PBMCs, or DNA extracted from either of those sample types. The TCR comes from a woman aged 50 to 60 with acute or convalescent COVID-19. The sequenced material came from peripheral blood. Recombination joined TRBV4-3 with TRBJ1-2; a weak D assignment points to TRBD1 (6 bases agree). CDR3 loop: CASSPRGQGANYGYTF. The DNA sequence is TGCGCCAGCAGCCCGCGGGGGCAGGGAGCTAACTATGGCTACACCTTC.